Below are 13 T cell receptor beta chains sequenced from a single sample in a study of T cells after yellow fever vaccination. TCRdb analysed the 5' RACE reads with MiXCR anew, one entry per CDR3 protein. The table lists some 320,000 distinct CDR3 sequences, about 4.5% of them singletons, with 15% to 20% in the top ten. Sample: PBMCs, taken 15 days after the yellow fever booster vaccination. These receptors came from a man in his late teens or twenties who received the YFV17D yellow fever vaccine.

At least ten counts were recorded for this clonotype. The rearrangement joins TRBV5-4 to TRBJ2-1; 8 bases map to TRBD1. Looked up from germline, CDR1 is SGHNT and CDR2 is YYREEE (reference sequence). The ends lost 0 bases at V and 12 bases at J; junction bases unmatched: 2. CDR3 length: 12 residues. The CDR3 sequence: CASSLGTGSQFF. The CDR3 DNA sequence: TGTGCCAGCAGCTTGGGGACAGGGTCGCAGTTCTTC.

Many counts were recorded for this clonotype. The V and J genes are TRBV6-1 and TRBJ2-5; TRBD1 aligns across 8 bases. CDR1 is MNHNS and CDR2 is SASEGT in the germline V gene. The CDR3 has 15 residues. V lost 8 bases to trimming and J lost 5 bases; unmatched junction nucleotides: 13. The CDR3 region has the DNA TGTGCCAGCGCACAGTGGCAGGGGGCGGGGGAGACCCAGTACTTC. This codes for CASAQWQGAGETQYF.

The sample holds many counts of this clonotype. The rearrangement uses TRBV18 and TRBJ2-7; D remains ambiguous. The CDR3 consists of 14 residues. Deletions cut 2 bases from V and 7 bases from J, with 15 bases between. Germline CDR1 reads KGHSH; CDR2 reads LQKENI. CDR3 protein: CASSPVGGVGEQYV. The CDR3 region has the DNA TGTGCCAGCTCACCAGTCGGCGGCGTTGGGGAGCAGTACGTC.

This clonotype came up many times. This chain uses TRBV7-2 with TRBJ1-4; 8 nucleotides agree with TRBD1. The CDR3 is 13 residues long. The ends lost 4 bases at V and 7 bases at J; junction bases unmatched: 2. Looked up from germline, CDR1 is SGHTA and CDR2 is FQGNSA. The CDR3 loop reads CASSSTGGEKLFF. CDR3 DNA: TGTGCCAGCAGCTCAACAGGGGGTGAAAAACTGTTTTTT.

Here the CDR3 reads CSAGIAGGPMNEQFF. CDR3 nucleotide sequence: TGCAGTGCTGGAATAGCGGGGGGGCCTATGAATGAGCAGTTCTTC. The chain is built from TRBV20-1 and TRBJ2-1; 11 bases are a match to TRBD2. The CDR3 consists of 15 residues. With V trimmed by 5 bases and J by 7 bases, 10 bases remained unmatched. CDR1 DFQATT and CDR2 SNEGSKA come from the germline V gene (reference sequence).

This clonotype was picked up many times. The chain has TRBV5-1 and TRBJ2-7; 7 bases line up with TRBD1. The V gene end was trimmed by 1 base and the J gene end by 3 bases; junction bases not matched to a gene: 7. The germline V gene encodes CDR1 SGHRS and CDR2 YFSETQ. CDR3 length: 15 residues. The CDR3 spells CASSLKPGGLYEQYV. In DNA, the CDR3 is TGCGCCAGCAGCTTGAAGCCAGGGGGTCTCTACGAGCAGTACGTC.

This clonotype was seen ten or more times. The chain links TRBV5-6 to TRBJ2-7; D is ambiguous. V lost 0 bases to trimming and J lost 1 base, with 5 bases between them. The CDR3 is 13 residues long. From germline, CDR1 is SGHDT and CDR2 YYEEEE. The CDR3 region is CASSLDRSYEQYV. DNA of the CDR3: TGTGCCAGCAGCTTGGATAGGTCCTACGAGCAGTACGTC.

The chain joins TRBV5-5 to TRBJ1-1, with TRBD1 matching over 7 bases. The CDR3 covers 16 residues. The V segment lost 0 bases and the J segment 3 bases; nucleotides outside the gene matches: 8. CDR1 and CDR2 from the germline V gene are SGHKS and YYEKEE (reference sequence). CDR3 bases: TGTGCCAGCAGCTTGGTCGCAGGGGGAACGGACACTGAAGCTTTCTTT. Translation: CASSLVAGGTDTEAFF. The complete variable domain, with remaining parts taken from reference TRBV5-5 and TRBJ1-1, reads DAGVTQSPTHLIKTRGQQVTLRCSPISGHKSVSWYQQVLGQGPQFIFQYYEKEERGRGNFPDRFSARQFPNYSSELNVNALLLGDSALYLCASSLVAGGTDTEAFFGQGTRLTVV.

This clonotype has at least ten counts. The chain has TRBV7-7 and TRBJ2-5, with 9 bases aligning to TRBD2. V trimming: 2 bases; J trimming: 4 bases; junction bases outside the gene matches: 11. Germline V gives CDR1 SSHAT, CDR2 FNYEAQ (reference sequence). The CDR3 has 17 amino acids. CDR3 nucleotide sequence: TGTGCCAGCAGCTTATCGCCAGCGGGGGGTCGGGGAGAGACCCAGTACTTC. It translates to CASSLSPAGGRGETQYF.

This clonotype was seen repeatedly, ten times or more. The chain uses TRBV6-5 and TRBJ2-3, with 12 bases identical to TRBD2. V lost 4 bases, J lost 0 bases, and 8 bases stayed unmatched. The CDR3 is 18 amino acids. Germline values: CDR1 MNHEY, CDR2 SVGAGI. The CDR3 reads CASSSTSGGPVSTDTQYF. CDR3 bases: TGTGCCAGCAGTTCAACTAGCGGGGGGCCCGTTAGCACAGATACGCAGTATTTT.

The chain couples TRBV7-2 to TRBJ1-2; D ambiguous. Germline lookup yields CDR1 SGHTA and CDR2 FQGNSA. The CDR3 spans 14 residues. Trimming left V 5 bases short and J 0 bases short, with 10 bases between. The CDR3 sequence is CASSLKDSNYGYTF. CDR3 DNA: TGTGCCAGCAGCCTAAAGGACTCTAACTATGGCTACACCTTC.

The chain uses TRBV11-2 and TRBJ1-4; 10 positions agree with TRBD1. The CDR3 consists of 15 residues. The junction had 7 bases not matched to a gene; V was cut back by 5 bases and J by 7 bases. Germline loops: CDR1 SGHAT, CDR2 FQNNGV. The CDR3 nucleotides read TGTGCCAGCAGCCCCTGGGACAGGGGAGGTGAAAAACTGTTTTTT. Its protein is CASSPWDRGGEKLFF.

In this sample, this clonotype turned up many times. This chain joins TRBV19 and TRBJ2-2, with D perhaps TRBD1 (7 bases). The ends were cut back, 7 bases at V and 4 bases at J, with 13 bases in the middle. Germline V gene sequence: CDR1 LNHDA, CDR2 SQIVND (reference sequence). The CDR3 totals 14 residues. This CDR3 reads CASTRQGLTGELFF. The CDR3, as DNA: TGTGCCAGTACCCGACAGGGACTCACCGGGGAGCTGTTTTTT.